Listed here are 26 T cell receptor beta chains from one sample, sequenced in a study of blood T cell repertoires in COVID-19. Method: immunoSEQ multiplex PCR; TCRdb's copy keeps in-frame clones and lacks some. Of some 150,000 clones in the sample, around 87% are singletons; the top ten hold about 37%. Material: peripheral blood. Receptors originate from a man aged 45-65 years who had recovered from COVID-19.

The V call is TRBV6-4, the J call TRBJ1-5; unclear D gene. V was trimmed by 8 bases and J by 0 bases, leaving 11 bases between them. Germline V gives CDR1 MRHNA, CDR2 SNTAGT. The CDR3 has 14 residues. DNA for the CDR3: TGTGCCAGCCCTAAACAGCATAGCAATCAGCCCCAGCATTTT. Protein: CASPKQHSNQPQHF.

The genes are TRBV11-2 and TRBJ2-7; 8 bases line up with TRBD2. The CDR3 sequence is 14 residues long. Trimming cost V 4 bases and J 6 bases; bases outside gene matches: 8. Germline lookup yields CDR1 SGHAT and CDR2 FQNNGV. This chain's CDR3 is CASSSAAGVLEQYF. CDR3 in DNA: TGTGCCAGCAGCTCAGCAGCGGGGGTTCTCGAGCAGTACTTC.

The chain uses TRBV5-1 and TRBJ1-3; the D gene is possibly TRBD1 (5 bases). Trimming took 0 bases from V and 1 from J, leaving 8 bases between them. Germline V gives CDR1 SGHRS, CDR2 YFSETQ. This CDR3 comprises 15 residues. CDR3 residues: CASSLGRGSGNTIYF. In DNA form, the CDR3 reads TGCGCCAGCAGCTTGGGACGGGGGTCTGGAAACACCATATATTTT.

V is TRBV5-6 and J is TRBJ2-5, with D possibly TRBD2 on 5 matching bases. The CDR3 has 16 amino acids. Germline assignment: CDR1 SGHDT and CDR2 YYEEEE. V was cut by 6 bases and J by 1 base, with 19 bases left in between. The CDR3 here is CASTKGLRRSQETQYF. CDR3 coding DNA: TGTGCCAGCACCAAAGGACTTCGAAGGAGCCAAGAGACCCAGTACTTC.

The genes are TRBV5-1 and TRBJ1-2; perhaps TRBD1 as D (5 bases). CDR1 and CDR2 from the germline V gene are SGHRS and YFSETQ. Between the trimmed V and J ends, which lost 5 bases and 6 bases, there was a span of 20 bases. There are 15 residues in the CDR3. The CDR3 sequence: CASSPRAGSGDGYTF. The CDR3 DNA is TGCGCCAGCAGTCCTCGAGCCGGGTCGGGGGATGGCTACACCTTC.

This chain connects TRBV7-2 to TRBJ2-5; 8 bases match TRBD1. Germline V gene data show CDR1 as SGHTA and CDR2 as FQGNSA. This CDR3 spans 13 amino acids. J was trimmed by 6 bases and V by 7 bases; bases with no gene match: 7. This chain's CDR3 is CASTGTGEKTQYF. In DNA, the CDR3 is TGTGCCAGCACCGGGACAGGAGAGAAGACCCAGTACTTC.

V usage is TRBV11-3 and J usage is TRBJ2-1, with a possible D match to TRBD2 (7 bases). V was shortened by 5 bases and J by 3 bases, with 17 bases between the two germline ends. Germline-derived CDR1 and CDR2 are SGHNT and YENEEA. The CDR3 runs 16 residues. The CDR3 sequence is CASSTRRGGFYNEQFF. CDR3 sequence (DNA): TGTGCCAGCAGCACAAGGAGGGGGGGGTTCTACAATGAGCAGTTCTTC.

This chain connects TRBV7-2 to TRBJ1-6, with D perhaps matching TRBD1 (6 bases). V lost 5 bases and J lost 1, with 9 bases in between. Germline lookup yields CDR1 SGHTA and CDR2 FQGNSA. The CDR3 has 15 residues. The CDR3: CASSTQGSYNSPLHF. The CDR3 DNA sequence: TGTGCCAGCAGCACCCAGGGGTCCTATAATTCACCCCTCCACTTT.

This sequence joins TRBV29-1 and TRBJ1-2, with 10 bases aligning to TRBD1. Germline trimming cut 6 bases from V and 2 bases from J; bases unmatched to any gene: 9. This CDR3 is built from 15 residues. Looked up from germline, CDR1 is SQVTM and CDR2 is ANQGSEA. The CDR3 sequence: CSVQRDRGKNYGYTF. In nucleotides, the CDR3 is TGCAGCGTACAAAGGGACAGGGGAAAGAACTATGGCTACACCTTC.

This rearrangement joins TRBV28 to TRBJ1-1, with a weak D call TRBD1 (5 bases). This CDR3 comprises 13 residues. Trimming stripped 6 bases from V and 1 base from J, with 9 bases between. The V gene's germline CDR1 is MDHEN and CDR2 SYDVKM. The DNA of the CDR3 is TGTGCCAGCAGATCCACAGGGAACACTGAAGCTTTCTTT. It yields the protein CASRSTGNTEAFF.

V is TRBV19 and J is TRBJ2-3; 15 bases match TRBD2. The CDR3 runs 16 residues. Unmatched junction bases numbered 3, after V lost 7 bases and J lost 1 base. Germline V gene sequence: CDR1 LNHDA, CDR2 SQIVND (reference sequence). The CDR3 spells CASMRTSGGGTDTQYF. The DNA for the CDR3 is TGTGCCAGTATGAGGACTAGCGGGGGGGGCACAGATACGCAGTATTTT.

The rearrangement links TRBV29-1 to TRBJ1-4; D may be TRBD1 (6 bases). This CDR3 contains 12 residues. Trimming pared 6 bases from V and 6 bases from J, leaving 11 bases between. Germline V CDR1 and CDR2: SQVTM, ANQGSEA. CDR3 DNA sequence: TGCAGCGTCTTGGGGGCTCATGAAAAACTGTTTTTT. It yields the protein CSVLGAHEKLFF.

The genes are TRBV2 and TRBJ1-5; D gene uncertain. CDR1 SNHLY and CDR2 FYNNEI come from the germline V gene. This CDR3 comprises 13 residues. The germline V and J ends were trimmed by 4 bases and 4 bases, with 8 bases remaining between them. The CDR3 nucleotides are TGTGCCAGCAGTGTTGCGAAAAATCAGCCCCAGCATTTT. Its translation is CASSVAKNQPQHF.

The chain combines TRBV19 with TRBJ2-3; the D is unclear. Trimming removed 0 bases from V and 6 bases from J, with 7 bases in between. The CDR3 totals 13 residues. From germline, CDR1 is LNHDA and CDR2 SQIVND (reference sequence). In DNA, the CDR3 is TGTGCCAGTAGTATAGATGCCCGGGATACGCAGTATTTT. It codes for CASSIDARDTQYF.

In DNA, the CDR3 is TGTGCCAGCAGCTTGCGGACAGGACCAAGGGATACGCAGTATTTT. Amino acid sequence: CASSLRTGPRDTQYF. The chain combines TRBV5-6 with TRBJ2-3, with 7 bases lining up with TRBD1. The CDR3 length is 15 residues. The germline V gene encodes CDR1 SGHDT and CDR2 YYEEEE. The ends lost 1 base at V and 6 bases at J; junction bases unmatched: 8.

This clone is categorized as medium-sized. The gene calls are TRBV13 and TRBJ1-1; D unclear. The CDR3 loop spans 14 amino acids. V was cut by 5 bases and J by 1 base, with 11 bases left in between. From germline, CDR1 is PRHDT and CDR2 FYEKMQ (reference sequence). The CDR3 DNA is TGTGCCAGCAGCACCCGGAGGCAGAACACTGAAGCTTTCTTT. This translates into CASSTRRQNTEAFF.

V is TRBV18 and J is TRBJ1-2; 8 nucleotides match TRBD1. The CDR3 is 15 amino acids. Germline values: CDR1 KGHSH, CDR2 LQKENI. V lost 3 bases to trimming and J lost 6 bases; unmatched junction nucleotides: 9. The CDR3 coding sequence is TGTGCCAGCTCACCCGGGCAGGGGGCAGTGGATGGCTACACCTTC. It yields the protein CASSPGQGAVDGYTF.

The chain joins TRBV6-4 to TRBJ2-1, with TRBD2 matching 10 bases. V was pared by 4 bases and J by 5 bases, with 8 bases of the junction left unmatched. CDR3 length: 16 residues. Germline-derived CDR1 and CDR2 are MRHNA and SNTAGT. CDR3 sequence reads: CASSAYGAGGDNEQFF. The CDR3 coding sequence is TGTGCCAGCAGTGCATACGGAGCGGGGGGGGACAATGAGCAGTTCTTC.

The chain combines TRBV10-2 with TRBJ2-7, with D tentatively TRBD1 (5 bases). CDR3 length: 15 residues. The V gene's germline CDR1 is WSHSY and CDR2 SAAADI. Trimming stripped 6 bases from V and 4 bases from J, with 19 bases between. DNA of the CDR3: TGCGCCAGCAGAGAGCAGCTTCAGGGAAAATACGAGCAGTACTTC. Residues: CASREQLQGKYEQYF.

CDR3 DNA: TGTGCCAGCAGCACCCACAGGGCAACTAATGAAAAACTGTTTTTT. It yields the protein CASSTHRATNEKLFF. The V gene is TRBV7-9, the J gene TRBJ1-4; maybe TRBD1 (6 bases). Germline V lookup: CDR1 SEHNR, CDR2 FQNEAQ (reference sequence). The V gene lost 5 bases and the J gene lost 0 bases, with 10 bases spanning the gap. The CDR3 loop spans 15 amino acids.

CDR3 sequence reads: CASSLTGTGELFF. CDR3 nucleotide sequence: TGTGCCAGCAGTCTCACAGGGACCGGGGAGCTGTTTTTT. This chain connects TRBV7-2 to TRBJ2-2, with D tentatively TRBD1 (6 bases). The germline gives CDR1 SGHTA, CDR2 FQGNSA. This CDR3 has 13 amino acids. V shed 6 bases and J shed 5 bases, with 10 bases lying between them.

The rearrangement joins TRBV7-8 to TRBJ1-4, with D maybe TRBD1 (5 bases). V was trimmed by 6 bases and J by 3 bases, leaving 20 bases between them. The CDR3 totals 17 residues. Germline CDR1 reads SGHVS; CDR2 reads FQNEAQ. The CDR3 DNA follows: TGTGCCAGCAGAAGGCGGGGGTTTCGGGCAGCTAATGAAAAACTGTTTTTT. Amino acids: CASRRRGFRAANEKLFF.

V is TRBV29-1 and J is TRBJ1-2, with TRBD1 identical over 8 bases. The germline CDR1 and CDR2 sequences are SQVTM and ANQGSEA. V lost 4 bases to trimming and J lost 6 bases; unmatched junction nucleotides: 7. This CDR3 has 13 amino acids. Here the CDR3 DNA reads TGCAGCGTTGGTCCCAGGGGGCTGGATGGCTACACCTTC. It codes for CSVGPRGLDGYTF.

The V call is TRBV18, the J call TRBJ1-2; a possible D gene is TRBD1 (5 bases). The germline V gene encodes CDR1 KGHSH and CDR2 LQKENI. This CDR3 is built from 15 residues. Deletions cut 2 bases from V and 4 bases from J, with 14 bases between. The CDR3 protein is CASSPGQGSLYGYTF. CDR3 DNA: TGTGCCAGCTCACCAGGGCAGGGATCACTCTATGGCTACACCTTC.

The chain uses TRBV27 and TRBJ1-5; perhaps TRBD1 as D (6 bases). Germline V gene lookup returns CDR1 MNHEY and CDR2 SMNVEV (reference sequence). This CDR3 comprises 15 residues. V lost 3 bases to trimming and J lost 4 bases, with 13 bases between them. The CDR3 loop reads CASSFSGTGNQPQHF. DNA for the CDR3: TGTGCCAGCAGTTTTTCGGGAACAGGGAATCAGCCCCAGCATTTT.

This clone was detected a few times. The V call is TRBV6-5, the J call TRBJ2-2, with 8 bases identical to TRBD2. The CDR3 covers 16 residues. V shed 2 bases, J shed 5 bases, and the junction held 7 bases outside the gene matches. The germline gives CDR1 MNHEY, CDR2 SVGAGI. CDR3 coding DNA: TGTGCCAGCAGTTACGGCGCTAGCGGGCGGACCGGGGAGCTGTTTTTT. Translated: CASSYGASGRTGELFF.